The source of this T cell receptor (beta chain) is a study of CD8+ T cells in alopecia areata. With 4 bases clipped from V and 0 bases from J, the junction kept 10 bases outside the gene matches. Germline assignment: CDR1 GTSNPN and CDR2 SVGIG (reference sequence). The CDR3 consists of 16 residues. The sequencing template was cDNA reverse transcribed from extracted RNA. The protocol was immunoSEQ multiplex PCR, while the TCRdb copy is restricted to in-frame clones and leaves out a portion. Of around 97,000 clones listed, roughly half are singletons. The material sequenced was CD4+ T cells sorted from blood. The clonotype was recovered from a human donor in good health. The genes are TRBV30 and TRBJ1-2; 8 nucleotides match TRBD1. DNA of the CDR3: TGTGCCTGGACGAGACTCGTGGGACAGGCTAACTATGGCTACACCTTC. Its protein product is CAWTRLVGQANYGYTF.